This T cell receptor (beta chain) was found in a study of response to subunit inactivated influenza vaccine. General study results and limits: T cells newly recruited by each seasonal influenza vaccination are few, the authors suggested.

About this clonotype: Antigen: not known.

TCRdb called the RT-PCR reads again in MiXCR, with one record for every CDR3 protein. The sample yields approximately 500,000 distinct CDR3 sequences, around 15% seen once. Trimming took 3 bases from V and 9 from J, leaving 15 bases between them. CDR1 SQVTM and CDR2 ANQGSEA come from the germline V gene. The CDR3 has 13 amino acids. This TCR was sampled from a man aged 45-65 years who received an inactivated influenza vaccine. This chain links TRBV29-1 with TRBJ2-1; D assignment may be TRBD1 or TRBD2 (6 bases each). Sequences were derived from PBMCs from blood, sampled 12 days after vaccination. CDR3 loop: CSVEPVGGAEQFF. CDR3 in DNA: TGCAGCGTTGAGCCCGTGGGGGGCGCTGAGCAGTTCTTC.